This T cell receptor beta chain emerged from a study of cytomegalovirus exposure and HLA in healthy donors. Findings of the study overall: It was in a later analysis that TCR association rates were seen to vary by HLA locus, highest for DRB1 and lowest for HLA-C.

With 60 Vbeta and 13 Jbeta primers, the PCR was carried out. Using immunoSEQ multiplex PCR, the repertoire was profiled, and TCRdb retains in-frame clones only, with some absent. The table records about 140,000 clones, approximately 84% of them present only once. With respect to this clone: The antigen is unknown.

V was pared by 6 bases and J by 7 bases, with 15 bases between. Germline CDR1 reads MNHEY; CDR2 reads SVGAGI. This CDR3 has 13 amino acids. This TCR came from a woman between 40 and 50 years old in good health and CMV-seronegative. The source material was PBMCs. The chain combines TRBV6-5 with TRBJ1-2; D gene uncertain. CDR3 coding DNA: TGTGCCAGCAGCCTCGTGAGGGCGGGTGGCTACACCTTC. Amino acids: CASSLVRAGGYTF.